The present TCR beta chain was sequenced within a study of T cells in Graves' hyperthyroidism and ophthalmopathy. From RNA transcripts, TCR beta CDR3 regions were amplified. First-round RT-PCR with HTBI primers amplified the TCR CDR3 region. TCRdb reanalysed the multiplex PCR reads using MiXCR and keeps one entry per CDR3 protein. Here the sample spans hundreds of thousands of distinct CDR3 sequences, over 15% being singletons. Trimming took 2 bases from V and 5 from J, leaving 15 bases between them. This CDR3 is 15 amino acids long. CDR1 is LGHNA, CDR2 YSLEER, per germline. Stable disease denoted Graves' hyperthyroidism without ophthalmopathy progression within 18 months. Those with hyperthyroidism were 18 to 65 years old, newly diagnosed, and ill for under 2 months. PBMCs stemmed from 10 ml fresh peripheral blood. Study-wide results and caveats: The model anticipated ophthalmopathy a median around 6 months pre-onset.

This clonotype was counted at least ten times. Antigen unknown. The material sequenced was blood. The TCR was taken from a young woman with Graves' hyperthyroidism. V gene TRBV4-3 combines with J gene TRBJ2-5; D not resolved. DNA for the CDR3: TGCGCCAGCAGCCAAAACTCGGCTGCGAGGGAGACCCAGTACTTC. Protein: CASSQNSAARETQYF.